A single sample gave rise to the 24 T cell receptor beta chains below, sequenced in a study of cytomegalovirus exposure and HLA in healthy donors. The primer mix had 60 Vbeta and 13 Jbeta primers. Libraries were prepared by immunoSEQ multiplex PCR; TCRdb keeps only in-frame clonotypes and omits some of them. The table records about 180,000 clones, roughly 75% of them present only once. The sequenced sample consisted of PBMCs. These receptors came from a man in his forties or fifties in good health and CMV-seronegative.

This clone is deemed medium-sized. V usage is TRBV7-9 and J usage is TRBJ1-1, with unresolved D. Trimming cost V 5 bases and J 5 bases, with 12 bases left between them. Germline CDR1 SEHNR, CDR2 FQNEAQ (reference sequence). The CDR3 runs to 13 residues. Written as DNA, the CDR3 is TGTGCCAGCAGCCCGAACGGGATGACTGAAGCTTTCTTT. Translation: CASSPNGMTEAFF. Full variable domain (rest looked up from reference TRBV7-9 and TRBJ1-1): DTGVSQNPRHKITKRGQNVTFRCDPISEHNRLYWYRQTLGQGPEFLTYFQNEAQLEKSRLLSDRFSAERPKGSFSTLEIQRTEQGDSAMYLCASSPNGMTEAFFGQGTRLTVV.

This CDR3 reads CASSAGQGPIKKLFF. CDR3 nucleotide sequence: TGTGCCAGTAGTGCCGGACAGGGCCCGATTAAAAAACTGTTTTTT. The rearrangement uses TRBV19 and TRBJ1-4; TRBD1 matches at 8 bases. V shed 5 bases and J 9 bases; nucleotides not matched to a gene: 11. CDR1 and CDR2 from the germline V gene are LNHDA and SQIVND (reference sequence). There are 15 residues in the CDR3.

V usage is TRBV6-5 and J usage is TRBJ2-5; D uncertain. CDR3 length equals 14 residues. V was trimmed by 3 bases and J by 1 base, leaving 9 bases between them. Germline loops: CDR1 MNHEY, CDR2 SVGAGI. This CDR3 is CASSYLRGQETQYF. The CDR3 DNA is TGTGCCAGCAGTTATTTGCGCGGCCAAGAGACCCAGTACTTC.

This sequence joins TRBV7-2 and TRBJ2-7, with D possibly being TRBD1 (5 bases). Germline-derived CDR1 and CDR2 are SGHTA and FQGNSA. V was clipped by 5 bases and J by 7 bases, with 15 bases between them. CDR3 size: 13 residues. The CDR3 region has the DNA TGTGCCAGCAGCGCCAGGGCCTCCGGGGAGCAGTACTTC. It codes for CASSARASGEQYF. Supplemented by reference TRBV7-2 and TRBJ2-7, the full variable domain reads GAGVSQSPSNKVTEKGKDVELRCDPISGHTALYWYRQSLGQGLEFLIYFQGNSAPDKSGLPSDRFSAERTGGSVSTLTIQRTQQEDSAVYLCASSARASGEQYFGPGTRLTVT.

The CDR3 protein is CASSELGGVSTDTQYF. CDR3 bases: TGTGCCAGCAGTGAATTAGGGGGGGTTAGCACAGATACGCAGTATTTT. V usage is TRBV2 and J usage is TRBJ2-3; a possible D gene is TRBD2 (7 bases). V was cut by 2 bases and J by 0 bases, with 12 bases left in between. The germline CDR1 and CDR2 sequences are SNHLY and FYNNEI. The CDR3 covers 16 residues.

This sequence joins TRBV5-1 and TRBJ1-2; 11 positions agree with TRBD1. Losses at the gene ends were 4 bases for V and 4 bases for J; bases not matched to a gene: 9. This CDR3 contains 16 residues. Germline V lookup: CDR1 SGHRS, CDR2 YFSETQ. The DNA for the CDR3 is TGCGCCAGCAGCCCGGACAGGGGGCGAACAGGCTATGGCTACACCTTC. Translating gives CASSPDRGRTGYGYTF. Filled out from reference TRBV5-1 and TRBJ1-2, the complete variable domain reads KAGVTQTPRYLIKTRGQQVTLSCSPISGHRSVSWYQQTPGQGLQFLFEYFSETQRNKGNFPGRFSGRQFSNSRSEMNVSTLELGDSALYLCASSPDRGRTGYGYTFGSGTRLTVV.

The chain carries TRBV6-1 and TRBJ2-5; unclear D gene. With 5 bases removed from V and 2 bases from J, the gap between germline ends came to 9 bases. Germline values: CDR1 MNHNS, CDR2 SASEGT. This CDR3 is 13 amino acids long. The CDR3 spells CASSMSEQETQYF. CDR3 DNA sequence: TGTGCCAGCAGTATGAGCGAACAAGAGACCCAGTACTTC.

As DNA, the CDR3 is TGTGCCAGCAGTGAGAACTACAGGGAGTACAATGAGCAGTTCTTC. Translating gives CASSENYREYNEQFF. V is TRBV6-4 and J is TRBJ2-1; maybe TRBD1 (6 bases). Germline CDR1 and CDR2: MRHNA and SNTAGT. Trimming took off 3 bases at V and 4 bases at J, with 13 bases between the two ends. The CDR3 consists of 15 residues.

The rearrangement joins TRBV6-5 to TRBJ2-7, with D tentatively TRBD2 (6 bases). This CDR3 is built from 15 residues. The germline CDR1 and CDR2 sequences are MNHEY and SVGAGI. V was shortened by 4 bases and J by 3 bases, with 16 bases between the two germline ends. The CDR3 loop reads CASSSTGERFYEQYF. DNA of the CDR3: TGTGCCAGCAGTTCCACGGGGGAACGGTTCTACGAGCAGTACTTC.

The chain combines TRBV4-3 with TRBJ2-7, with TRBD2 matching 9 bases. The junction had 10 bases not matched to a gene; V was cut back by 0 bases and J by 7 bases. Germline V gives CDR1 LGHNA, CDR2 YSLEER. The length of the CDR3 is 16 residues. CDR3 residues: CASSQERGGGAGEQYF. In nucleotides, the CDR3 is TGCGCCAGCAGCCAAGAACGGGGCGGGGGGGCCGGGGAGCAGTACTTC.

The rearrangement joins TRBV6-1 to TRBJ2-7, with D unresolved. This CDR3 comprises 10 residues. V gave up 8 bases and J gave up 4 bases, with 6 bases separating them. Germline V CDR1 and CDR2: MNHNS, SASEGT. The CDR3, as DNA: TGTGCCAGCGGAGAATACGAGCAGTACTTC. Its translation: CASGEYEQYF.

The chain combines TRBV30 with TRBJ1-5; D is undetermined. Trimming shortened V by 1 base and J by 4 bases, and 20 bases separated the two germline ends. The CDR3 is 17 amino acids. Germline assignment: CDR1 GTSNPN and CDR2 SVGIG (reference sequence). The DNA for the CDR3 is TGTGCCTGGAGTGCCTTTTTCCCGGGTCTCGGGAATCAGCCCCAGCATTTT. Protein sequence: CAWSAFFPGLGNQPQHF.

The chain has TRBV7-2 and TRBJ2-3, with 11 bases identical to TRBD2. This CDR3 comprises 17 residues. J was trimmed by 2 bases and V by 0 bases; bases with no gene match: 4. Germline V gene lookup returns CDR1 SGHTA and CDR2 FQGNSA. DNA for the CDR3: TGTGCCAGCAGCTTAGCGCGACTAGCGGGGACCACAGATACGCAGTATTTT. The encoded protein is CASSLARLAGTTDTQYF.

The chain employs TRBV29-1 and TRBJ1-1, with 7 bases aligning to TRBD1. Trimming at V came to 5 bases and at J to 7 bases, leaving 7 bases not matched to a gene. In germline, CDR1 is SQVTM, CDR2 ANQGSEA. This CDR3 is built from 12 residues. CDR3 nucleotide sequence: TGCAGCGTTCTAGACAGGGAGGTTGAAGCTTTCTTT. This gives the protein CSVLDREVEAFF.

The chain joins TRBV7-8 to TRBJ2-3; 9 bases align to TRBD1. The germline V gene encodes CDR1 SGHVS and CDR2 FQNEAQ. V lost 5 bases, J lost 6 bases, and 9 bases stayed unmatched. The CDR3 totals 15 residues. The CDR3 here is CASSPLTGGKDTQYF. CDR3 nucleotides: TGTGCCAGCAGCCCCTTGACAGGGGGGAAGGATACGCAGTATTTT.

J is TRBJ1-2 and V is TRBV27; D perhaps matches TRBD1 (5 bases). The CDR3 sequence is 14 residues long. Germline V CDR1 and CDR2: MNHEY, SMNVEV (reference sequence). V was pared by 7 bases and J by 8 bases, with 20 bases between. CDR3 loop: CASTSPGVDKGYTF. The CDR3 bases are TGTGCCAGCACCTCTCCGGGGGTGGATAAGGGCTACACCTTC.

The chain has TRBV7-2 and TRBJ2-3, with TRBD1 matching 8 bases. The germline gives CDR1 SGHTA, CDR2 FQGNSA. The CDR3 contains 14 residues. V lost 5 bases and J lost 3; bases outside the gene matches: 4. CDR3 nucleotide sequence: TGTGCCAGCAGCCTTGACAGGGGTACAGATACGCAGTATTTT. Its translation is CASSLDRGTDTQYF.

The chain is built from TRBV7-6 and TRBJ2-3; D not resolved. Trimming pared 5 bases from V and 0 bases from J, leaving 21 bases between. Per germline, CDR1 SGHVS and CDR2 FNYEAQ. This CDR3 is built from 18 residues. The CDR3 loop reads CASSPGFGRKYSTDTQYF. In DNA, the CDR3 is TGTGCCAGCAGCCCGGGTTTTGGCCGAAAGTATAGCACAGATACGCAGTATTTT.

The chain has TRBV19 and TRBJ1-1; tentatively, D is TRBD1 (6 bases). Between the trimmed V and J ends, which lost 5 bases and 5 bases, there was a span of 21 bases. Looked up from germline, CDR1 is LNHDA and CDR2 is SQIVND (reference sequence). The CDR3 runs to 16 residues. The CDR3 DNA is TGTGCCAGTAGTGGAATACAGGGACGCGGAAGAACTGAAGCTTTCTTT. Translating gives CASSGIQGRGRTEAFF.

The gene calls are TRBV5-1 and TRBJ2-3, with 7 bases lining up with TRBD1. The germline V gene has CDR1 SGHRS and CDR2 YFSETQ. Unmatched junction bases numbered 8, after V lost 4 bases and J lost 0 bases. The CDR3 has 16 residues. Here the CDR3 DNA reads TGCGCCAGCAGCACCGGGACAGCTTCTAGCACAGATACGCAGTATTTT. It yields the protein CASSTGTASSTDTQYF.

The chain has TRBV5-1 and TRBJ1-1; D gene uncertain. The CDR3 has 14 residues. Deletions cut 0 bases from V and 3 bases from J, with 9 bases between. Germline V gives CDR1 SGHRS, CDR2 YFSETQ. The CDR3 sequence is CASSLVGEYTEAFF. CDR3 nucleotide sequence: TGCGCCAGCAGCTTGGTTGGAGAGTACACTGAAGCTTTCTTT.

The CDR3 reads CASSPDSPDTQYF. The CDR3 DNA follows: TGTGCCAGCAGCCCGGACAGCCCAGATACGCAGTATTTT. The J gene is TRBJ2-3, the V gene TRBV14; TRBD1 might be the D (6 bases). CDR1 is SGHDN and CDR2 is FVKESK in the germline V gene. The CDR3 contains 13 residues. V was cut by 4 bases and J by 4 bases, with 9 bases left in between.

CDR3 coding DNA: TGCGCCAGCAGCCAGAGACAGGGCGAGACCCAGTACTTC. Its protein product is CASSQRQGETQYF. This sequence joins TRBV4-1 and TRBJ2-5; TRBD1 aligns across 7 bases. Germline-derived CDR1 and CDR2 are MGHRA and YSYEKL. Losses at the gene ends were 3 bases for V and 5 bases for J; bases not matched to a gene: 3. CDR3 size: 13 residues.

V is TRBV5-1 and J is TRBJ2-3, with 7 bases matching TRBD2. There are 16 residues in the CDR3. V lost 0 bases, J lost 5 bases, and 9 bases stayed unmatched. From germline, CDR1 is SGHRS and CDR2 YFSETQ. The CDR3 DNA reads TGCGCCAGCAGCTTGGTGTCGGGAAGGGAGGGAGATACGCAGTATTTT. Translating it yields CASSLVSGREGDTQYF.